This TCR beta chain was retrieved from a study of identical twins. This CDR3 is built from 16 residues. Germline assignment: CDR1 SGHTA and CDR2 FQGTGA. V dropped 5 bases and J dropped 7 bases, with 21 bases sitting between them. The cDNA had a unique molecular identifier and a template-switch universal primer site. MiXCR, run by TCRdb on the 5' RACE reads, gives a single entry per CDR3 protein. The sample includes 250,000 or so distinct CDR3 sequences, around 6.6% of them seen just once. A further study also used this sample, focusing on yellow fever vaccine responses in identical twins.

This clonotype was sampled from a woman under 30 in good health. The source material was memory (CD45RO+) T cells sorted from blood. The V gene is TRBV7-3, the J gene TRBJ2-1, with D possibly being TRBD2 (6 bases). This CDR3 is CASSPAGTPSFNEQFF. As DNA, the CDR3 is TGTGCCAGCAGCCCCGCCGGGACTCCCTCGTTTAATGAGCAGTTCTTC.